This T cell receptor beta chain appears in the sequencing data of a study of blood T cells in healthy people across ages. General study results and limits: Unknown donor CMV status possibly confounded expanded clonotype changes. Unsorted PBMC input precluded a conclusive naive versus antigen-experienced comparison.

Deletions cut 4 bases from V and 11 bases from J, with 15 bases between. The germline V gene has CDR1 MGHRA and CDR2 YSYEKL. This CDR3 is built from 13 residues. This clonotype occurred a few times. No antigen is known for it. Then a second PCR, running about 6 to 11 cycles, was carried out with a sample-barcoded 5' primer and a J-beta primer mix. The template-switch adaptor, which had 12 random nucleotides, put a tag on each cDNA molecule. TCRdb re-derived calls from the 5' RACE reads in MiXCR, one entry per CDR3 protein. The sample lists about 1.4 million distinct CDR3 sequences, approximately 59% occurring once. Every donor contributed about 10 milliliters of peripheral blood by blood draw.

The sequenced sample consisted of blood. The sequence was collected from a man between 18 and 35 years old in good health. The chain uses TRBV4-1 and TRBJ2-1; D gene unclear. The CDR3 DNA is TGCGCCAGCAGCCCGCATGGAGTAGCTCAGCAGTTCTTC. This translates into CASSPHGVAQQFF.